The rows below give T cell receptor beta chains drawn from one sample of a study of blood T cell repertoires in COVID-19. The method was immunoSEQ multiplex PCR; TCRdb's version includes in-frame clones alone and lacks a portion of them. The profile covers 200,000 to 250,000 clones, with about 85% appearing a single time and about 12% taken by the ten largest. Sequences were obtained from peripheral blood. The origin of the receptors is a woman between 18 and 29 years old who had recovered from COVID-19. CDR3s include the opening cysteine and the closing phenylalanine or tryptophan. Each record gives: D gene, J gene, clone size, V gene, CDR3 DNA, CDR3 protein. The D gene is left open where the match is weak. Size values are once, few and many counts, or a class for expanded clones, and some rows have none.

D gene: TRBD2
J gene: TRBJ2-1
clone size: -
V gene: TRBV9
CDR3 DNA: TGTGCCAGCAGCGGAGGAAGACTAGCGGGGGACAATGAGCAGTTCTTC
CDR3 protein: CASSGGRLAGDNEQFF

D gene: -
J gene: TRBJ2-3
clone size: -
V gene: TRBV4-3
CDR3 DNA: TGCGCCAGCAGCCAAGATATGGTGGGCCCTAGCACAGATACGCAGTATTTT
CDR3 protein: CASSQDMVGPSTDTQYF

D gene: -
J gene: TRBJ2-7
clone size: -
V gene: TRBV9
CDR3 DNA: TGTGCCAGCAGCGTAGATTCTCGGGAGCAGTACTTC
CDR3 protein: CASSVDSREQYF

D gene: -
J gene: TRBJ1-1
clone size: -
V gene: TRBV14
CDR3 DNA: TGTGCCAGCAGCCAAGGGGAGTGGGAGGCTTTCTTT
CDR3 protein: CASSQGEWEAFF

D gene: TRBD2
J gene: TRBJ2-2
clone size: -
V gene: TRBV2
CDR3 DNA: TGTGCCAGAAAACTAGCGGGAGTAGGGGAGCTGTTTTTT
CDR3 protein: CARKLAGVGELFF

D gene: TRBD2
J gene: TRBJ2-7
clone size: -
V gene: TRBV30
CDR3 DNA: TGTGCCTGGAGTGTTCGAGCGGGAGTCTACGAGCAGTACTTC
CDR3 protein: CAWSVRAGVYEQYF

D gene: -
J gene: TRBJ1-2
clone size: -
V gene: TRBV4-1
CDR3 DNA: TGCGCCAGCAGCCTTTACGACAGCTTTAATGGGGATGGCTACACCTTC
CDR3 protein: CASSLYDSFNGDGYTF

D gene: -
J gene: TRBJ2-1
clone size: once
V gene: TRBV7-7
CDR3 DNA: TGTGCCAGCAGCTTAGTCCTAGCGAGCTACAATGAGCAGTTCTTC
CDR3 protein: CASSLVLASYNEQFF

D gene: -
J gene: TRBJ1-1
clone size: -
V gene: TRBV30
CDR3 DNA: TGTGCCTGGAGTATGGGCCCCCAAGGCTCTGAAGCTTTCTTT
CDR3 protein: CAWSMGPQGSEAFF

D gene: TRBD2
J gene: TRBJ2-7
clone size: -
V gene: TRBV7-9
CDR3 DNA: TGTGCCAGCAGCTTAGTGGCCCGGTTAGCGGGAGGGGGCTACGAGCAGTACTTC
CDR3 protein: CASSLVARLAGGGYEQYF

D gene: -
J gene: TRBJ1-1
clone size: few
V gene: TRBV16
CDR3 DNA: TGTGCCAGCAGCCAACAGGGGAACACTGAAGCTTTCTTT
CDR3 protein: CASSQQGNTEAFF

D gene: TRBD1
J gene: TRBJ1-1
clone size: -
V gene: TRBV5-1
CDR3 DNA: TGCGCCAGCAGCTTCCGGACAGGGCGGGGCACTGAAGCTTTCTTT
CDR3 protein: CASSFRTGRGTEAFF

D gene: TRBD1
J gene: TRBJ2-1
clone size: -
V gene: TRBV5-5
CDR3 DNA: TGTGCCAGCAGCTTGAACCTTCCGGGACAGGGGTACAATGAGCAGTTCTTC
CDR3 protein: CASSLNLPGQGYNEQFF

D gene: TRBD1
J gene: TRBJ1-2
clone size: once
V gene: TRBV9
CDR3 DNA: TGTGCCAGCAACTACCGGGACAGCTATGGCTACACCTTC
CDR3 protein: CASNYRDSYGYTF

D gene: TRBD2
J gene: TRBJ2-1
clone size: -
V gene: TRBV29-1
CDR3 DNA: TGCAGCGTACTAGCGGTGAACAGTAATGAGCAGTTCTTC
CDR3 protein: CSVLAVNSNEQFF

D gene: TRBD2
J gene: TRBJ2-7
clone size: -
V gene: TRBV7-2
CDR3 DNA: TGTGCCAGCAGCTTGCGAGCGGGAGGGCCCTACGAGCAGTACTTC
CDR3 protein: CASSLRAGGPYEQYF

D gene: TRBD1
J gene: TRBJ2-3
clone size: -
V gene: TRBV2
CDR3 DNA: TGTGCCAGCAGTAGTATAGGACAGGGATTGAGATCAGATACGCAGTATTTT
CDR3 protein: CASSSIGQGLRSDTQYF

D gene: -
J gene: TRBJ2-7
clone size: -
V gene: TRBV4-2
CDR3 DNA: TGTGCCAGCAGCCAAGCCGCGAGACAGGCGAGCTACGAGCAGTACTTC
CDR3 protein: CASSQAARQASYEQYF

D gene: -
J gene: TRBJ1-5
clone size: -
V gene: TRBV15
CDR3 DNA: TGTGCCACCAGCTTAACTGCGGGGTCGGGTAGCAATCAGCCCCAGCATTTT
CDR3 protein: CATSLTAGSGSNQPQHF

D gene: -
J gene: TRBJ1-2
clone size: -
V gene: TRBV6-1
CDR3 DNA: TGTGCCAGCAGTGAAGCTCGACAGAGGACCTATGGCTACACCTTC
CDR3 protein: CASSEARQRTYGYTF

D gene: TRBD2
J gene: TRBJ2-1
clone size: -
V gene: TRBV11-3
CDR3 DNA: TGTGCCAGCAGCGATACGCTAGCGGGAGGGTATGAGCAGTTCTTC
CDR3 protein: CASSDTLAGGYEQFF

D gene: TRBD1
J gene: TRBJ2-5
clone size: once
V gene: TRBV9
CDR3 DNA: TGTGCCAGCAGCGTCACAGGGGGCGTAGAGACCCAGTACTTC
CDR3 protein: CASSVTGGVETQYF

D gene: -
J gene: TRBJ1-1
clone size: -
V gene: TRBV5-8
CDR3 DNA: TGTGCCAGCAGCCTTGCGAGGATCCTCTACGAAGCTTTCTTT
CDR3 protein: CASSLARILYEAFF

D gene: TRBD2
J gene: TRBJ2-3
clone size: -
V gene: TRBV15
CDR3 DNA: TGTGCCACCAGTCTTAGCGGGAGAGATACGCAGTATTTT
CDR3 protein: CATSLSGRDTQYF

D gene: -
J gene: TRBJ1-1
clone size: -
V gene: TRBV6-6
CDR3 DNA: TGTGCCAGCCGGGGGTTAAGTAGCGGAGCTTTCTTT
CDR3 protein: CASRGLSSGAFF

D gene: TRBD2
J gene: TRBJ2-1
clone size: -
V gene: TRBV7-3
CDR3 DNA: TGTGCCAGCAGCTTAATTGCGGGAGGGTACAATGAGCAGTTCTTC
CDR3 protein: CASSLIAGGYNEQFF

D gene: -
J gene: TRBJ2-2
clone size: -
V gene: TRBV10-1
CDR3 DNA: TGCGCCAGCAGTGAGTCGGCTAGCGAAAACACCGGGGAGCTGTTTTTT
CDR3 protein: CASSESASENTGELFF

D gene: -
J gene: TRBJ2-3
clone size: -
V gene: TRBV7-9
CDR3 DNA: TGTGCCAGCAGCTTAGGCCAGGGCCACTTGGCAGATACGCAGTATTTT
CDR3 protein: CASSLGQGHLADTQYF

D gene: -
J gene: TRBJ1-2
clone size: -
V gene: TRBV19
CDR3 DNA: TGTGCCAGTAGTCCGTGGACTCCCTATGGCTACACCTTC
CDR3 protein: CASSPWTPYGYTF

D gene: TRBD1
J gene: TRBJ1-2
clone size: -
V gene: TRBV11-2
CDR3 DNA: TGTGCCAGCAGCACTTATCGGACAGGGGACTATGGCTACACCTTC
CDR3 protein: CASSTYRTGDYGYTF

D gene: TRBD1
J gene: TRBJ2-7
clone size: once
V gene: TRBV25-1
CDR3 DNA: TGTGCCAGCAGACCATTACAGGGGGCTCACGAGCAGTACTTC
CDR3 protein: CASRPLQGAHEQYF

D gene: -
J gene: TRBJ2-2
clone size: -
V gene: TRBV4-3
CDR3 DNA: TGCGCCAGCAGACTTGAGGGGGCCGGGGAGCTGTTTTTT
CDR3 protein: CASRLEGAGELFF

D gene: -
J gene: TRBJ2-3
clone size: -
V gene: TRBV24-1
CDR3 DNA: TGTGCCACCAGTGCGGGAGTTGAGTTGGATACGCAGTATTTT
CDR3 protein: CATSAGVELDTQYF

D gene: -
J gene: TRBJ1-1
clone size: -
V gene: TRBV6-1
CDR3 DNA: TGTGCCAGCAGTGAACCTGGACTGTATACTGAAGCTTTCTTT
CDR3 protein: CASSEPGLYTEAFF

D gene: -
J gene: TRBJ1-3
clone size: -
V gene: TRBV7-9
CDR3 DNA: TGTGCCAGCAGCAATCGAGGGGGAAACACCATATATTTT
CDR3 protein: CASSNRGGNTIYF